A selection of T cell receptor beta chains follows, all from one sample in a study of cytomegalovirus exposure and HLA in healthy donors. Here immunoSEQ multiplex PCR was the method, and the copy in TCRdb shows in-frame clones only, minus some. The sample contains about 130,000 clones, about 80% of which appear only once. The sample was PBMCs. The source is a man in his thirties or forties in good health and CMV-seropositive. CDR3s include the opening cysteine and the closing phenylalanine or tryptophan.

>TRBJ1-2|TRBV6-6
CASSYSGQGNGYTF
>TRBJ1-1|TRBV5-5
CASSLSAGWDTEAFF
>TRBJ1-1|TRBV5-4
CASSLALNTEAFF
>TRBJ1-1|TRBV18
CASSSNTGGGTEAFF
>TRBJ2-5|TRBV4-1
CASSQVPQGETQYF
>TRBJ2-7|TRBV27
CASSLEGQPLEQYF
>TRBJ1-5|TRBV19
CASSIGGAASQPQHF
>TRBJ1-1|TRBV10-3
CAISPLNTEAFF
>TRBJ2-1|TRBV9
CASRRGLSGGGPHEQFF
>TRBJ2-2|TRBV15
CATSRVQGGTGELFF
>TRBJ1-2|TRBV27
CASSLQGARSYGYTF
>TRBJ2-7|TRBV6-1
CATGGAFYEQYF
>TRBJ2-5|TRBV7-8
CASSRRTSQETQYF
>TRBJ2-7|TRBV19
CASSMEQGATYEQYF
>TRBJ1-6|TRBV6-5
CASSGGHQLTSPLHF
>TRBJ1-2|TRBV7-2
CASSQAWSGSYGYTF
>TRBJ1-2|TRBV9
CASSHPRGKGYTF
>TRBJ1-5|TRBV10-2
CASSENSNQPQHF
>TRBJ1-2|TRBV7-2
CASSLWGAGAAETGYTF
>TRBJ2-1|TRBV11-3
CASGRRSNEQFF
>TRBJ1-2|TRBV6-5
CASSYQGGYGYTF
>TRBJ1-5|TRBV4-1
CASGTAYSNQPQHF
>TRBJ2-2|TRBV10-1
CASSKDFPGELFF
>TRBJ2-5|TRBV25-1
CASSDPGQVQETQYF
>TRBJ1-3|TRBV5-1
CASSLGGTGTGNTIYF
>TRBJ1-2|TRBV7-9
CASSLVGGADPGYTF
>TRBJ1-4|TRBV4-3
CASSQDLREANEKLFF
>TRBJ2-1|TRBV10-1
CASSERSTGVSHNEQFF
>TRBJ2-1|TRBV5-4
CASSLSSGGSNEQFF
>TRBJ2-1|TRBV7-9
CASSLVAGGRVYNEQFF
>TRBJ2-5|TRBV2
CASSPRLAGETQYF
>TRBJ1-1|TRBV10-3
CAIRRDRQYIEAFF
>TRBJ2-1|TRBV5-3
CARSIRTSGDNEQFF
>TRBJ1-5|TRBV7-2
CASSLTGVQPQHF
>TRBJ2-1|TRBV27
CASHGQGATHSYNEQFF
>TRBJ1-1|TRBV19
CASSGGGRVGTEAFF
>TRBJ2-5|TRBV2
CASRRTGGETQYF
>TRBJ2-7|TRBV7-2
CASSLGGKAAYEQYF
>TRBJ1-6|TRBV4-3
CASSQDLSGSSYNSPLHF
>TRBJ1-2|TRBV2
CASNIGGGYYGYTF
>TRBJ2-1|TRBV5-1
CASSATGGSSYNEQFF
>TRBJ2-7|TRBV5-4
CASSRQPGQGGGEQYF
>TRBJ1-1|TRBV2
CASSEEEEDSNTEAFF
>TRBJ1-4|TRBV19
CASSIVWIQGGFNEKLFF
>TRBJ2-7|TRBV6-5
CASSSSLPETRNEQYF
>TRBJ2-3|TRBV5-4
CASSITSGAVAGSQYF
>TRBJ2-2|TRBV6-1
CASSWTGPGTGELFF